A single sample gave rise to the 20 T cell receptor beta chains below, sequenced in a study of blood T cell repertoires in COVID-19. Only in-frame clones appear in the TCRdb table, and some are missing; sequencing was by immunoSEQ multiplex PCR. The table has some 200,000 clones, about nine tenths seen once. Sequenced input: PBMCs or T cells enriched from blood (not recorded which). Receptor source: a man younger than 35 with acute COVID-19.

The CDR3 nucleotides are TGTGCCATCAGTGGGCAGGGGCGATTCACCGGGGAGCTGTTTTTT. Its protein is CAISGQGRFTGELFF. This chain uses TRBV10-3 with TRBJ2-2; weak D call: TRBD1 (6 bases). In germline, CDR1 is ENHRY, CDR2 SYGVKD. This CDR3 has 15 amino acids. The ends were cut back, 4 bases at V and 4 bases at J, with 13 bases in the middle.

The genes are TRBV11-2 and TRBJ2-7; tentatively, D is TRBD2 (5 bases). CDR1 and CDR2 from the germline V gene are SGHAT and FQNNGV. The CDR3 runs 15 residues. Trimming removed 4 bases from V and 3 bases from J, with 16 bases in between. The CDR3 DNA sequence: TGTGCCAGCAGCTCTCCGGCGGGCGGTGGCTACGAGCAGTACTTC. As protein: CASSSPAGGGYEQYF.

In DNA form, the CDR3 reads TGTGCCAGCAGCCTCTCTACCTTCCTTGGGCAGGGCAGGAGAGAGACCCAGTACTTC. Translation: CASSLSTFLGQGRRETQYF. This chain joins TRBV11-3 and TRBJ2-5, with D possibly TRBD1 on 5 matching bases. With 5 bases removed from V and 4 bases from J, the gap between germline ends came to 29 bases. This CDR3 has 19 amino acids. Germline assignment: CDR1 SGHNT and CDR2 YENEEA.

The CDR3 spells CASSRTVSYEQYF. CDR3 in DNA: TGTGCCAGCAGTCGGACAGTCTCCTACGAGCAGTACTTC. The chain has TRBV28 and TRBJ2-7; D is possibly TRBD1 (6 bases). V shed 5 bases and J shed 0 bases, with 8 bases lying between them. In germline, CDR1 is MDHEN, CDR2 SYDVKM. The CDR3 extends over 13 amino acids.

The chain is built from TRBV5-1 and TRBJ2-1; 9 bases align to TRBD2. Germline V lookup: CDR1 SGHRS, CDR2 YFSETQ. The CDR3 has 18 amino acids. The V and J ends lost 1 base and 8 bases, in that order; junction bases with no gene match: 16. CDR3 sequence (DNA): TGCGCCAGCAGCTTGTTCCCGTTGATTAGCGGGAGTAGCGATGAGCAGTTCTTC. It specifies CASSLFPLISGSSDEQFF.

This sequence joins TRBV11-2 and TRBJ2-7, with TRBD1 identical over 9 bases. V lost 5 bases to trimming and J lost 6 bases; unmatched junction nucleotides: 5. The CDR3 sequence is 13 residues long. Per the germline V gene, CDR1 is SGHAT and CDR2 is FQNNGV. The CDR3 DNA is TGTGCCAGCAGCACCCTGACAGGGGGCGAGCAGTACTTC. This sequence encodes CASSTLTGGEQYF.

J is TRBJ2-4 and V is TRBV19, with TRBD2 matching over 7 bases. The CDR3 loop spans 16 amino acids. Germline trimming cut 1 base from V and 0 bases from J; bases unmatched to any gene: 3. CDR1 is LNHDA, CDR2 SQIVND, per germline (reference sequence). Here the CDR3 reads CASSIVGGVAKNIQYF. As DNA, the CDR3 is TGTGCCAGTAGTATAGTGGGGGGGGTAGCCAAAAACATTCAGTACTTC.

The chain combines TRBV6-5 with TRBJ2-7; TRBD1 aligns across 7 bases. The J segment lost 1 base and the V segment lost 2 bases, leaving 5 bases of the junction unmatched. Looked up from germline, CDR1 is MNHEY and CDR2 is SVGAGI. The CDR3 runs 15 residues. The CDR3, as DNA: TGTGCCAGCAGTTACCAACCGGGACAGTCCTACGAGCAGTACTTC. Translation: CASSYQPGQSYEQYF.

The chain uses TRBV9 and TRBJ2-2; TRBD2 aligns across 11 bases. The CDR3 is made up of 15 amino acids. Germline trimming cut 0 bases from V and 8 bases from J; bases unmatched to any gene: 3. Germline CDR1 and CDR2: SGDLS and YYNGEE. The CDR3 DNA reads TGTGCCAGCAGCGTAGACACTAGCGGGAGAGGGGAGCTGTTTTTT. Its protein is CASSVDTSGRGELFF.

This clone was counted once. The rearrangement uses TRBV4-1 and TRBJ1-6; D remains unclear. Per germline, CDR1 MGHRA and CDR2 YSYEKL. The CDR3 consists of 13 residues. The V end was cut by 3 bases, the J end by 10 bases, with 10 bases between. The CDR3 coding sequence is TGCGCCAGCAGCCACCCGGGGAGCTCACCCCTCCACTTT. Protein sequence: CASSHPGSSPLHF.

CDR3 coding DNA: TGTGCCAGCAGCGTAGCCCCAGGGGCTTATGAAAAACTGTTTTTT. It translates to CASSVAPGAYEKLFF. The gene calls are TRBV9 and TRBJ1-4; a possible D gene is TRBD1 (6 bases). The CDR3 sequence is 15 residues long. Germline loops: CDR1 SGDLS, CDR2 YYNGEE. Trimming took off 0 bases at V and 6 bases at J, with 12 bases between the two ends.

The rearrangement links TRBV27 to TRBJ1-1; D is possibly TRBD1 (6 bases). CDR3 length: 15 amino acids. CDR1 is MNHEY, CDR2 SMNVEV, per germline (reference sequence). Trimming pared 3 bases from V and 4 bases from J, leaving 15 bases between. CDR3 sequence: CASSFAGGAFTEAFF. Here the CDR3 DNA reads TGTGCCAGCAGTTTCGCGGGGGGCGCTTTCACTGAAGCTTTCTTT.

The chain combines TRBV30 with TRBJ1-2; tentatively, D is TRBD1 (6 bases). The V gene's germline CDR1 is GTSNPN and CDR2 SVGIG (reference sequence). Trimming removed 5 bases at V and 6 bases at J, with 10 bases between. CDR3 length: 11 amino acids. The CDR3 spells CAWDRFDGYTF. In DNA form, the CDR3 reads TGTGCCTGGGACAGGTTCGATGGCTACACCTTC.

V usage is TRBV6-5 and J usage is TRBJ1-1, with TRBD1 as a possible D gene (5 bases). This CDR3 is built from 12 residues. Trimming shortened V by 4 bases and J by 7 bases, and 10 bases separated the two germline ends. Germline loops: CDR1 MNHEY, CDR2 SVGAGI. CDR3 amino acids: CASSLTAYEAFF. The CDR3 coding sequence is TGTGCCAGCAGTTTGACAGCCTATGAAGCTTTCTTT.

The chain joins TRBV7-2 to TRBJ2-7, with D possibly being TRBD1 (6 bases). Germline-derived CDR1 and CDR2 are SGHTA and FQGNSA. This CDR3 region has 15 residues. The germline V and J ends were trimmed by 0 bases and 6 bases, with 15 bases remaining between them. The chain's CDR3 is CASSLAQGQLREQYF. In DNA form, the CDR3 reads TGTGCCAGCAGCTTAGCCCAGGGGCAGCTACGCGAGCAGTACTTC.

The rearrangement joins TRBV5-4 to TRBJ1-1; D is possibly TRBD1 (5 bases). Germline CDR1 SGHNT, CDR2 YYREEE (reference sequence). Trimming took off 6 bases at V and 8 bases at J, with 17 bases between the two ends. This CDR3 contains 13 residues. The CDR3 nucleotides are TGTGCCAGCACCTGGGGAGGGGACGGGGAAGCTTTCTTT. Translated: CASTWGGDGEAFF.

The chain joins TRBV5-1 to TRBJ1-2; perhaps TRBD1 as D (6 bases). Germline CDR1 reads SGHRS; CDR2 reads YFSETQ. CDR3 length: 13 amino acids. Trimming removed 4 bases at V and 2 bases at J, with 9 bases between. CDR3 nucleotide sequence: TGCGCCAGCAGCCCCGGACAGAACTATGGCTACACCTTC. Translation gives CASSPGQNYGYTF. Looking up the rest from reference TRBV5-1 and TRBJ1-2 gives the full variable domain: KAGVTQTPRYLIKTRGQQVTLSCSPISGHRSVSWYQQTPGQGLQFLFEYFSETQRNKGNFPGRFSGRQFSNSRSEMNVSTLELGDSALYLCASSPGQNYGYTFGSGTRLTVV.

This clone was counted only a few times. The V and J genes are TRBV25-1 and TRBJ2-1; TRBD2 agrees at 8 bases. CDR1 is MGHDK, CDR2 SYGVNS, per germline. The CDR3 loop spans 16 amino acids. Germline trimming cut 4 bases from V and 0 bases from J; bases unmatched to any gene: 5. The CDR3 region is CASSGTSGTSYNEQFF. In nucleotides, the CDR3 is TGTGCCAGCAGTGGTACTAGCGGCACCTCCTACAATGAGCAGTTCTTC.

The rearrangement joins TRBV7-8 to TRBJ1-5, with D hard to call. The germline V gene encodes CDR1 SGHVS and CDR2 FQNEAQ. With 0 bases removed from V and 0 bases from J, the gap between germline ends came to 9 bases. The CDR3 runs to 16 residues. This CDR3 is CASSLAAGYSNQPQHF. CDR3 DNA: TGTGCCAGCAGCTTAGCGGCAGGCTATAGCAATCAGCCCCAGCATTTT.

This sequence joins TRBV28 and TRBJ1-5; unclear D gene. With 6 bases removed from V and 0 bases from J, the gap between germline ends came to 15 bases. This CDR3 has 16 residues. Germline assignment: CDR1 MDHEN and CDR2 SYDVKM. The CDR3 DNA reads TGTGCCAGCAGCCTGTGGGTGCTAGATAGCAATCAGCCCCAGCATTTT. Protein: CASSLWVLDSNQPQHF.